This passage covers 7 T cell receptor beta chains from one sample sequenced in a study of prognosis after radiotherapy for stage I lung cancer. CDR3 of TCR beta was amplified from genomic DNA via a two-round multiplex PCR. Gene-specific TRBV and TRBJ primers were used in PCR round one. One entry per CDR3 protein, called by TCRdb with MiXCR from the multiplex PCR reads. The table lists over 10,000 distinct CDR3 sequences, approximately 47% of them singletons, with about a quarter in the top ten. Sequencing used PBMCs, obtained before or after stereotactic body radiation therapy (not recorded which). These receptors originate from a donor aged 50 or older with non-small cell lung cancer.

A note on this clonotype: A far larger clone differs by one base, so this is likely a read error. This sequence joins TRBV7-9 and TRBJ2-5; D is undetermined. The CDR3 sequence is 16 residues long. Germline V gene sequence: CDR1 SEHNR, CDR2 FQNEAQ (reference sequence). The CDR3 protein is CASSLALITAQENQYF. DNA of the CDR3: TGTGCCAGCAGCTTAGCGCTGATAACAGCACAAGAGAACCAGTACTTC.

Comments on this clonotype: One junction end disagrees with the germline gene, perhaps due to a read error. The chain joins TRBV7-6 to TRBJ2-5; 7 nucleotides line up with TRBD1. Germline V gene lookup returns CDR1 SGHVS and CDR2 FNYEAQ. This CDR3 has 14 residues. The CDR3 here is CTSSITGAKETQYF. CDR3 DNA sequence: TGTACCAGCAGCATCACAGGGGCGAAAGAGACCCAGTACTTC.

The chain has TRBV2 and TRBJ2-7; 7 bases match TRBD1. Trimming cost V 9 bases and J 2 bases; bases outside gene matches: 4. Germline CDR1 is SNHLY and CDR2 is FYNNEI. The CDR3 sequence is 12 residues long. DNA for the CDR3: TGTGCCAGAGGGGACAGAACCTACGAGCAGTACTTC. Amino acid sequence: CARGDRTYEQYF.

This clonotype was seen many times. The CDR3 loop reads CSANPVALQNIQYF. As DNA, the CDR3 is TGCAGTGCTAATCCCGTAGCTCTTCAGAACATTCAGTACTTC. The chain employs TRBV20-1 and TRBJ2-4; D ambiguous. Germline-derived CDR1 and CDR2 are DFQATT and SNEGSKA (reference sequence). The CDR3 sequence is 14 residues long. The V end lost 4 bases, the J end lost 7 bases, and 17 bases lay between the germline ends.

This chain joins TRBV30 and TRBJ2-1; D possibly matches TRBD1 or TRBD2 (5 bases each). Trimming removed 3 bases at V and 6 bases at J, with 15 bases between. Germline CDR1 and CDR2: GTSNPN and SVGIG (reference sequence). The length of the CDR3 is 14 residues. The DNA of the CDR3 is TGTGCCTGGAGCACATGGGACGCCGGCAATGAGCAGTTCTTC. Amino acid sequence: CAWSTWDAGNEQFF. Supplemented by reference TRBV30 and TRBJ2-1, the full variable domain reads SQTIHQWPATLVQPVGSPLSLECTVEGTSNPNLYWYRQAAGRGLQLLFYSVGIGQISSEVPQNLSASRPQDRQFILSSKKLLLSDSGFYLCAWSTWDAGNEQFFGPGTRLTVL.

The chain uses TRBV18 and TRBJ2-7; 7 bases map to TRBD1. The V segment lost 3 bases and the J segment 4 bases; nucleotides outside the gene matches: 0. The germline CDR1 and CDR2 sequences are KGHSH and LQKENI. The CDR3 extends over 12 amino acids. The CDR3 loop reads CASSPGQYEQYF. The CDR3 DNA is TGTGCCAGCTCACCGGGACAGTACGAGCAGTACTTC.

This rearrangement joins TRBV19 to TRBJ2-7, with a weak D call TRBD2 (6 bases). The V and J ends lost 10 bases and 5 bases respectively, with 21 bases between them. CDR3 length: 14 amino acids. The germline V gene has CDR1 LNHDA and CDR2 SQIVND (reference sequence). CDR3 amino acids: CATSPIGSTDEQYF. In DNA form, the CDR3 reads TGTGCCACCTCCCCCATCGGGAGTACAGACGAGCAGTACTTC. The full variable domain, completed using reference TRBV19 and TRBJ2-7, is DGGITQSPKYLFRKEGQNVTLSCEQNLNHDAMYWYRQDPGQGLRLIYYSQIVNDFQKGDIAEGYSVSREKKESFPLTVTSAQKNPTAFYLCATSPIGSTDEQYFGPGTRLTVT.